This TCR beta chain was retrieved from a study of cytomegalovirus exposure and HLA in healthy donors (dated by TCRdb to the late 2010s). Notes on the research overall: In an earlier analysis of 550 to 750 of the donors, 250 to 350 Gb of sequence data and about 110 million unique TCR beta sequences from about 180 million T cells were reported. The genetic ancestry cluster associated with self-reported Caucasian donors included 81% of the roughly 400 genotyped donors. An early release covering roughly 600 HLA-typed donors comprised about 290 gigabases of sequencing data and 85 million to 100 million unique TCR sequences. Every discovery cohort repertoire had been produced on one sequencing platform. Along with the approximately 700-subject first cohort, a separate validation cohort of some 130 different subjects was used. Both class I and class II loci were covered by HLA typing, at four-digit resolution. A handful of DR-DQ haplotypes were handled as single units for association and clustering because linkage in the cohort was strong. A later analysis re-analyzed previously published TCR beta repertoires from 650 to 800 donors and added high-resolution HLA genotyping to study TCR occurrence patterns. In a later genetic analysis, genome-wide SNP genotypes for about 60% of the 666 donors were used, and that subset was treated as a discovery cohort. The study aimed to test whether cataloging public T cell receptors could reveal signatures of past pathogen exposure. The T cell repertoires of 550 to 850 subjects were profiled by immunosequencing and related to cytomegalovirus serostatus. Donor age, sex, ethnicity and CMV serostatus were collected together with the repertoire data. An earlier analysis of 587 of the donors applied high-throughput TCR beta sequencing to assess whether each TCR beta V gene segment acted as functional or pseudogenic. In the later analysis, no new phenotypic data were used to find candidate immune exposures; instead, reliance was placed on TCR beta sequences and their occurrence across donors. The number of typed donors differed by locus: roughly 629-630 for A, B, C, DRB1 and DQB1; 522 for DQA1; roughly 600 for DPA1; and about 450 for DPB1. To predict cytomegalovirus infection status, the study combined high-throughput TCR immunosequencing, statistical association of individual TCRs with disease status, and machine learning. Among about 390 genotyped donors of the cohort, an average of approximately 240,000 unique TCR beta nucleotide sequences were sequenced per donor, roughly 20% of them non-productive. General study outcomes and caveats: Correlated functional status among segregating V segments might be attributable to linkage disequilibrium, but an unknown experimental factor could not be ruled out. Cytomegalovirus status was reported to be diagnosed by the classifier with high specificity and sensitivity in both the original and validation cohorts. Some IMGT-functional V segments, including TRBV6-2 and TRBV6-3, could not be told apart with the 87-base-pair reads, so those segments were excluded. Sequencing depth was assumed to be roughly uniform across donors in the presence/absence analyses, though that assumption may not hold. This cohort had only TCR beta chains sequenced, and the lack of alpha or paired-chain data limited which features could be detected. Because counts were too low, 15 to 20 rarely observed V segments, including chromosome 9 orphons, were left out of the earlier analysis of over 550 of the donors. According to a later analysis, TCR association rates differed among HLA loci, with DRB1 alleles showing the most associated TCRs and HLA-C alleles showing the fewest. Compared with equally common non-associated chains, HLA-associated TCR beta chains in a later analysis were more clonally expanded and had lower generation probabilities. In an earlier analysis of more than 450 of the donors, most TCR beta V segments were observed in productive rearrangements about 90% or about 30% of the time, broadly matching IMGT annotations. Three of the identified cytomegalovirus-associated TCR beta chains were confirmed in vitro to be specific for cytomegalovirus antigens. A further reported finding was that TCR beta sequences accurately predicted the HLA-A and HLA-B alleles for most subjects in the first cohort. Immune exposure information for the cohort was limited to CMV serostatus. HLA typing was unavailable for some donors at each locus, so association tests used only the typed subset. Most TCR sequences were observed very rarely across donors, whereas some public TCRs were present in many individuals. According to a later analysis, most CMV-associated TCR beta chains appeared to be HLA-restricted, and the HLA associations seemed to be driven largely by CMV exposure. Compared with the roughly 670-donor mean, donors in an Asian-associated ancestry cluster had fewer N-insertions in productive TCRs, according to a later genetic analysis. According to a later analysis, parvovirus B19, influenza, CMV and Epstein-Barr virus appeared linked to several top co-occurrence clusters. A later genetic analysis associated a missense DCLRE1C variant with V-gene and J-gene trimming of TCR beta chains, and an independent cohort replicated the association. The authors suggested that the approach could potentially be generalized to other disease states and immunological phenotypes. A cluster of highly shared sequence variants was judged likely to be a technical artifact of the sequencing pipeline. In the study, 150 to 200 TCR beta chains were listed as associated with cytomegalovirus. Specific HLA alleles were associated with over 15,000 TCR beta sequences at a false discovery rate of 0.05 in a later analysis. When HLA alleles, especially DR and DQ, strongly co-occurred, TCR associations were difficult to assign to individual alleles.

The cohort comprised 670 or so healthy bone marrow donors. At the time of sampling, every cohort member was nominally healthy, though immune exposures that went unrecorded were likely present. The donor was CMV seronegative and belonged to the group of around 400 seronegative cohort members. Every donor gave a peripheral blood sample, and the peripheral blood mononuclear cells from that sample were used for TCR beta sequencing. The Qiagen DNeasy Blood Extraction Kit was used to extract genomic DNA from the blood cell samples. This clone appeared once. Its antigen remains undetermined. The input lacks base qualities; no much larger clone sits a single base away. The receptor library was made with the immunoSEQ multiplex PCR assay. For the multiplex PCR, a mixture combining 60 forward primers for TCR Vbeta segments and 13 reverse primers for TCR Jbeta segments was used. A multiplex PCR assay on genomic DNA amplified the CDR3 region of rearranged TCR beta genes. The Illumina HiSeq System was used to sequence the amplified TCR beta libraries as 87-base-pair reads. Per the source publication's procedure: Across the 500 to 750 repertoires, a later analysis counted around 80 million unique TCR beta chains, 8.5 million to 12 million of which were shared by at least two donors. A nearest-neighbor algorithm error-corrected the raw reads and collapsed the reads into unique sequences, merging closely related sequences to remove PCR and sequencing errors. Alignment of CDR3 sequences to IMGT reference sequences was used to assign V, D and J gene segments. Each retained sequence needed at least a six-nucleotide match to both a V gene segment and a J gene segment. Rearrangements were classified as productive when the CDR3 lacked stop codons and remained in frame with V and J, and all other rearrangements were classified as non-productive. CDR3 was defined according to IMGT convention as the region running from the second conserved V-encoded cysteine to the conserved J-encoded phenylalanine. In an earlier analysis of more than 550 of the donors, sequences lacking an unambiguous match to a single V gene segment were excluded. An earlier analysis of 500 to 700 of the donors classified V segments as functional when productive rearrangements were above 56.7% and as segregating when the standard deviation between donors was above 5%. A statistical classification framework was developed to diagnose cytomegalovirus status using the catalog of TCR beta chain sequences. In a later analysis, TCR nucleotide sequences were compared against IMGT/GENE-DB human TR gene sequences so that V and J genes could be assigned. In a later analysis, CDR3 sequences and most-parsimonious VDJ recombination scenarios were assigned using the TCRdist pipeline. A later analysis defined each TCR beta chain by its CDR3 amino acid sequence plus V-gene family, and excluded reads lacking a unique V-gene family. To address suspected cross-contamination and a sequencing artifact, a later analysis removed 550 to 750 highly shared, low-generation-probability nucleotide sequences. A later analysis calculated a clonal expansion index for each public chain from normalized within-repertoire ranks of inferred template counts. In a later analysis, generation probabilities were computed with a VDJ recombination model fitted to out-of-frame rearrangements, and the resulting probabilities were checked against IGoR. A later analysis scored TCR-TCR, TCR-HLA and TCR-CMV co-occurrence with hypergeometric tests, applying a repertoire-size bias correction to TCR pairs. A later analysis estimated false discovery rates by permuting HLA or CMV assignments 20 times. In a later analysis, co-occurring TCRs were grouped with DBSCAN, and TCRdist sequence similarity was added when clustering was performed within HLA-allele-positive subsets. Repertoires with fewer than 30,000 or more than 120,000 public chains were left out of co-occurrence clustering, as were roughly five repertoires with anomalous nucleotide sharing. TCRdb took this table from immuneACCESS and kept in-frame rearrangements with V and J called. Such tables lack part of the clones; where checked against another copy, unresolved V genes explain under half of the gap, and the rest is unexplained. That table supplies the V and J calls and clone size; D and trimming were determined from the DNA. The table for this sample lists approximately 270,000 clones; about four fifths of them were counted only once. 0.3% of the sample comes from the top ten.

Including the terminal cysteine and phenylalanine, the CDR3 comprises 18 residues. Just CDR3 DNA is preserved here, 54 bases in frame from base 1. At the junction V is shortened by 1 base and J by 5 bases, with 21 bases in between. The CDR1 and CDR2 encoded by the germline V gene (reference sequence) are SEHNR and FQNEAQ. This receptor was obtained from a girl aged 2-10 years in good health and CMV-seronegative. The rearranged chain carries TRBV7-9 and TRBJ2-1; the D segment could be TRBD2, given 6 matching bases. Sequenced input: PBMCs. The CDR3 region has the sequence CASSLGISRDSAHNEQFF. The sequence in DNA is TGTGCCAGCAGCTTAGGGATTAGCCGGGACTCGGCGCACAATGAGCAGTTCTTC. This CDR3, with the reference TRBV7-9 and TRBJ2-1 proteins standing in past its ends, gives the full variable domain DTGVSQNPRHKITKRGQNVTFRCDPISEHNRLYWYRQTLGQGPEFLTYFQNEAQLEKSRLLSDRFSAERPKGSFSTLEIQRTEQGDSAMYLCASSLGISRDSAHNEQFFGPGTRLTVL.